This T cell receptor beta chain was identified in a study of shared clonotypes between healthy human individuals. Points from the study as a whole: Larger richness was generally estimated for naive than memory subsets. It was the non-shared clonotypes that had lower generation probabilities than clonotypes shared by all four donors. Only blood samples were collected, and tissue repertoires likely differ.

This CDR3 spans 16 amino acids. Trimming at V came to 5 bases and at J to 3 bases, leaving 9 bases not matched to a gene. Germline CDR1 reads MNHEY; CDR2 reads SMNVEV (reference sequence). CD45RO-negative, CCR7-selected cells formed the naive CD8 fraction, which excluded terminally differentiated effector memory CD45RA+ cells. On this clone itself: Antigen specificity is unknown.

Measured with immunoSEQ multiplex PCR; TCRdb has only the in-frame clones, and not every one. The sample records 600,000 or so clones, approximately 95% being singletons. This TCR derives from a young woman in good health. Sequencing used naive CD8+ T cells sorted from blood. This rearrangement joins TRBV27 to TRBJ2-7; 11 nucleotides agree with TRBD2. This CDR3 is CASSPMTSGVRYEQYF. The DNA of the CDR3 is TGTGCCAGCAGTCCCATGACTAGCGGGGTTCGCTACGAGCAGTACTTC.